A selection of T cell receptor beta chains follows, all from one sample in a study of T cells and copy number aberrations in small-cell lung cancer. Libraries were prepared by immunoSEQ multiplex PCR; TCRdb keeps only in-frame clonotypes and omits some of them. The repertoire consists of about 120 clones, with about 97% occurring once and the leading ten covering approximately 6.8%. What was sequenced was normal tissue next to the tumor. These receptors were obtained from a man between 60 and 70 years old with small cell lung cancer. Both conserved end residues are trimmed from each CDR3. A D gene is named only where the DNA matches it firmly.

D gene | V gene | CDR3 protein
NA | TRBV6-5 | ASREGVSGANVLT
NA | TRBV27 | ASSLLGGAGYGYT
NA | TRBV7-9 | ASSPRDYEQY
NA | TRBV7-9 | ASSPTAGRWKNEQF
NA | TRBV7-9 | ASSLAGGASYEQY
NA | TRBV5-1 | ASSPSVGLNTEAF
NA | TRBV10-2 | ASRQGSGQTQY
TRBD1 | TRBV29-1 | SVVGDRGQPQH
NA | TRBV4-1 | ASSQTLTTIQPQH
TRBD1 | TRBV5-4 | ASSLAGQGYADTQY
TRBD2 | TRBV4-1 | ASSQTSGIVNNEQF
NA | TRBV25-1 | ASSVNSYEQY
NA | TRBV28 | ASRLQGPGELF
NA | TRBV15 | ATSRQAGETQY
NA | TRBV7-2 | ASSLRSGANQPQH
NA | TRBV10-1 | SPYEQY
NA | TRBV18 | ASSPGISYEQY
NA | TRBV5-1 | ASSFLGRLGVSGELF
TRBD2 | TRBV9 | ASSVDGTSGTYNEQF
TRBD2 | TRBV7-8 | ASSANSGRGDNEQF
NA | TRBV7-9 | ASSLHPRGYDGDTQY
NA | TRBV5-1 | ASSLVVSETQY